These 32 T cell receptor beta chains were all obtained from the same sample, sequenced in a study of blood T cell repertoires in COVID-19. The protocol was immunoSEQ multiplex PCR, while the TCRdb copy is restricted to in-frame clones and leaves out a portion. The sample comprises about 160,000 clones, about 80% of which are singletons, and roughly 3.4% rests with the top ten. Sequencing used PBMCs or T cells enriched from blood (not recorded which). These TCRs come from a woman aged 55-70 years who had recovered from COVID-19.

J is TRBJ1-3 and V is TRBV7-2; D is perhaps TRBD1 (6 bases). Trimming cost V 9 bases and J 4 bases, with 13 bases left between them. The CDR3 runs to 13 residues. Germline V gene data show CDR1 as SGHTA and CDR2 as FQGNSA. CDR3 amino acids: CASEIDRGNTIYF. The CDR3 DNA reads TGTGCCAGTGAGATCGACAGGGGAAACACCATATATTTT.

This chain's CDR3 is CAWSAGISGNTIYF. The CDR3 coding sequence is TGTGCCTGGAGTGCAGGTATCTCTGGAAACACCATATATTTT. The chain recombines TRBV30 with TRBJ1-3; no definite D call. The ends were cut back, 1 base at V and 0 bases at J, with 7 bases in the middle. The CDR3 sequence is 14 residues long. The germline gives CDR1 GTSNPN, CDR2 SVGIG (reference sequence).

There are a few counts of this clone. The genes are TRBV5-1 and TRBJ1-3; perhaps TRBD1 as D (6 bases). Trimming shortened V by 4 bases and J by 0 bases, and 11 bases separated the two germline ends. The CDR3 has 15 residues. Per the germline V gene, CDR1 is SGHRS and CDR2 is YFSETQ. The CDR3 bases are TGCGCCAGCAGCACCACAGGGAACTCTGGAAACACCATATATTTT. As protein: CASSTTGNSGNTIYF.

This chain connects TRBV12-5 to TRBJ2-4, with D unclear. Per germline, CDR1 LGHNT and CDR2 FRNRAP. Trimming took 4 bases from V and 7 from J, leaving 14 bases between them. This CDR3 contains 14 residues. The DNA of the CDR3 is TGTGCTAGTGGTTCGTCCGCAGCCGGGAACATTCAGTACTTC. Amino acid sequence: CASGSSAAGNIQYF.

J is TRBJ2-7 and V is TRBV27; 7 positions match TRBD1. The CDR3 runs to 13 residues. Germline V gene sequence: CDR1 MNHEY, CDR2 SMNVEV (reference sequence). V lost 3 bases to trimming and J lost 3 bases; unmatched junction nucleotides: 2. The CDR3 reads CASSFTGVYEQYF. For the CDR3, the DNA is TGTGCCAGCAGTTTTACAGGGGTCTACGAGCAGTACTTC.

V usage is TRBV18 and J usage is TRBJ2-1; TRBD2 aligns across 8 bases. Trimming took 1 base from V and 6 from J; bases not matched to a gene: 5. CDR1 KGHSH and CDR2 LQKENI come from the germline V gene. The CDR3 is made up of 15 amino acids. CDR3 in amino acids: CASSPLSGGTNEQFF. CDR3 DNA: TGTGCCAGCTCACCACTGAGCGGGGGAACCAATGAGCAGTTCTTC.

The gene calls are TRBV5-1 and TRBJ2-7; the D gene is possibly TRBD1 (6 bases). CDR3 length: 15 amino acids. The V gene lost 4 bases and the J gene lost 0 bases, with 14 bases spanning the gap. The germline V gene encodes CDR1 SGHRS and CDR2 YFSETQ. CDR3 region: CASSTGTQSSYEQYF. CDR3 nucleotide sequence: TGCGCCAGCAGCACCGGGACACAGAGCTCCTACGAGCAGTACTTC.

The chain recombines TRBV3-1 (or the pseudogene TRBV3-2) with TRBJ2-7; TRBD1 aligns across 7 bases. Germline CDR1 and CDR2: LGHDT and YNNKEL (reference sequence). Trimming cost V 4 bases and J 0 bases; bases outside gene matches: 6. The CDR3 contains 15 residues. The CDR3 loop is CASSRDRVNSYEQYF. The CDR3, as DNA: TGTGCCAGCAGCCGAGACAGGGTGAACTCCTACGAGCAGTACTTC.

The chain recombines TRBV10-2 with TRBJ2-5, with 7 bases matching TRBD2. With V trimmed by 6 bases and J by 1 base, 5 bases remained unmatched. Germline CDR1 reads WSHSY; CDR2 reads SAAADI. The CDR3 sequence is 14 residues long. CDR3 in DNA: TGCGCCAGCAGGGAAGCTAGCGGCCAAGAGACCCAGTACTTC. Protein product: CASREASGQETQYF.

This clone came up many times. The same CDR3 can be traced to other DNA sequences in this sample. The rearrangement links TRBV5-1 to TRBJ1-1; possibly TRBD1 for D (6 bases). The CDR3 is made up of 14 amino acids. Trimming took off 4 bases at V and 4 bases at J, with 14 bases between the two ends. The V gene's germline CDR1 is SGHRS and CDR2 YFSETQ. This CDR3 is CASSAQGGSTEAFF. CDR3 bases: TGCGCCAGCAGCGCGCAAGGGGGAAGCACTGAAGCTTTCTTT.

The V call is TRBV10-3, the J call TRBJ1-6, with 11 nucleotides matching TRBD1. This CDR3 is built from 14 residues. J lost 7 bases, V lost 10 bases, and 6 bases had no gene match. CDR1 and CDR2 from the germline V gene are ENHRY and SYGVKD. CDR3 coding DNA: TGTGCCACGGCCGGGACAGGGGGAAATTCACCCCTCCACTTT. Protein product: CATAGTGGNSPLHF.

The CDR3 protein is CASSPISGGADGELFF. The CDR3 DNA sequence: TGCGCCAGCAGCCCAATTAGCGGGGGGGCAGACGGGGAGCTGTTTTTT. The chain couples TRBV5-1 to TRBJ2-2; 11 bases line up with TRBD2. This CDR3 is built from 16 residues. Germline V gives CDR1 SGHRS, CDR2 YFSETQ. With 4 bases clipped from V and 7 bases from J, the junction kept 9 bases outside the gene matches.

The rearrangement joins TRBV13 to TRBJ2-3; 8 bases are shared with TRBD2. V lost 3 bases to trimming and J lost 4 bases; unmatched junction nucleotides: 3. Germline CDR1 reads PRHDT; CDR2 reads FYEKMQ (reference sequence). This CDR3 spans 14 amino acids. DNA of the CDR3: TGTGCCAGCAGCTTCTTGCGGGAGGCAGATACGCAGTATTTT. Translating it yields CASSFLREADTQYF. The full variable domain, completed using reference TRBV13 and TRBJ2-3, is AAGVIQSPRHLIKEKRETATLKCYPIPRHDTVYWYQQGPGQDPQFLISFYEKMQSDKGSIPDRFSAQQFSDYHSELNMSSLELGDSALYFCASSFLREADTQYFGPGTRLTVL.

The genes are TRBV19 and TRBJ2-3; TRBD1 is a possible D gene (5 bases). CDR3 length: 13 amino acids. Trimming pared 5 bases from V and 3 bases from J, leaving 9 bases between. In germline, CDR1 is LNHDA, CDR2 SQIVND (reference sequence). CDR3 sequence (DNA): TGTGCCAGTAGTGGGGCATTGACAGATACGCAGTATTTT. It specifies CASSGALTDTQYF.

The rearrangement joins TRBV24-1 to TRBJ2-5; TRBD2 agrees at 9 bases. CDR1 KGHDR and CDR2 SFDVKD come from the germline V gene. The V segment lost 9 bases and the J segment 5 bases; nucleotides outside the gene matches: 6. The CDR3 is 13 amino acids. Here the CDR3 DNA reads TGTGCCACCGGGCTAGCGGGGAGGGAGACCCAGTACTTC. The encoded protein is CATGLAGRETQYF.

The rearrangement links TRBV5-1 to TRBJ2-5, with 8 bases aligning to TRBD2. Germline V CDR1 and CDR2: SGHRS, YFSETQ. With V trimmed by 3 bases and J by 4 bases, 5 bases remained unmatched. The CDR3 length is 14 residues. This CDR3 is CASSSGLASETQYF. CDR3 in DNA: TGCGCCAGCAGCTCCGGACTAGCCTCAGAGACCCAGTACTTC.

This clone was detected once. CDR3 in amino acids: CASRRGSEGGYTF. CDR3 nucleotides: TGTGCCAGCAGACGCGGCTCGGAGGGTGGCTACACCTTC. V gene TRBV6-4 combines with J gene TRBJ1-2; D gene uncertain. Trimming cost V 6 bases and J 7 bases, with 15 bases left between them. This CDR3 is 13 amino acids long. Germline V gene lookup returns CDR1 MRHNA and CDR2 SNTAGT.

V and J are TRBV27 and TRBJ2-2; TRBD1 matches 8 bases. V trimming: 8 bases; J trimming: 0 bases; junction bases outside the gene matches: 2. This CDR3 has 14 amino acids. Germline V gives CDR1 MNHEY, CDR2 SMNVEV (reference sequence). As DNA, the CDR3 is TGTGCCAGCGAACAGGGGGCGAACACCGGGGAGCTGTTTTTT. As protein: CASEQGANTGELFF.

This clone was seen once. The chain employs TRBV2 and TRBJ1-1; D uncertain. Germline CDR1 is SNHLY and CDR2 is FYNNEI. The CDR3 consists of 17 residues. V lost 3 bases and J lost 1, with 18 bases in between. The CDR3, as DNA: TGTGCCAGCAGTGATTCCTCCAATGCACGCAGGAACACTGAAGCTTTCTTT. Its translation: CASSDSSNARRNTEAFF.

The chain uses TRBV19 and TRBJ2-5; D possibly corresponds to TRBD1 (6 bases). Germline lookup yields CDR1 LNHDA and CDR2 SQIVND (reference sequence). The CDR3 has 14 residues. Trimming pared 4 bases from V and 4 bases from J, leaving 13 bases between. The DNA of the CDR3 is TGTGCCAGTAGTAGCAGGGGTCGGGGAGAGACCCAGTACTTC. Amino acid sequence: CASSSRGRGETQYF.

This clone occurred a few times. This rearrangement joins TRBV7-9 to TRBJ1-2; D gene unclear. The CDR3 loop spans 16 amino acids. Germline loops: CDR1 SEHNR, CDR2 FQNEAQ (reference sequence). Trimming stripped 2 bases from V and 0 bases from J, with 13 bases between. CDR3 protein: CASSLFQALPNYGYTF. The CDR3 nucleotides are TGTGCCAGCAGCTTATTCCAAGCACTGCCTAACTATGGCTACACCTTC.

The chain has TRBV6-5 and TRBJ1-2; tentatively, D is TRBD1 (5 bases). The germline V gene has CDR1 MNHEY and CDR2 SVGAGI. This CDR3 contains 15 residues. With 0 bases removed from V and 8 bases from J, the gap between germline ends came to 16 bases. This chain's CDR3 is CASSYSKGAGVGYTF. The CDR3 coding sequence is TGTGCCAGCAGTTACTCGAAAGGGGCAGGTGTCGGCTACACCTTC.

The rearrangement links TRBV29-1 to TRBJ2-2; 12 bases are shared with TRBD2. Germline V gene data show CDR1 as SQVTM and CDR2 as ANQGSEA. Trimming at V came to 7 bases and at J to 3 bases, leaving 6 bases not matched to a gene. This CDR3 has 15 residues. The CDR3 bases are TGCAGCGCCTCATCTAGCGGGGGGGACACCGGGGAGCTGTTTTTT. The encoded protein is CSASSSGGDTGELFF.

The CDR3 nucleotides read TGTGCCTGGAGCTCTGGGTCCAGCCGGGTAAAACTGTTTTTT. Translating it yields CAWSSGSSRVKLFF. The chain is built from TRBV30 and TRBJ1-4, with D unresolved. This CDR3 has 14 amino acids. Per the germline V gene, CDR1 is GTSNPN and CDR2 is SVGIG (reference sequence). The V gene lost 3 bases and the J gene lost 10 bases, with 18 bases spanning the gap. The full variable domain, completed using reference TRBV30 and TRBJ1-4, is SQTIHQWPATLVQPVGSPLSLECTVEGTSNPNLYWYRQAAGRGLQLLFYSVGIGQISSEVPQNLSASRPQDRQFILSSKKLLLSDSGFYLCAWSSGSSRVKLFFGSGTQLSVL.

This rearrangement joins TRBV7-2 to TRBJ1-3; TRBD1 is a possible D gene (5 bases). Germline V lookup: CDR1 SGHTA, CDR2 FQGNSA. Trimming took off 2 bases at V and 4 bases at J, with 12 bases between the two ends. CDR3 length: 15 amino acids. The CDR3 reads CASSLRDFGGNTIYF. The CDR3 DNA sequence: TGTGCCAGCAGCTTACGGGACTTTGGAGGAAACACCATATATTTT.

This chain joins TRBV14 and TRBJ1-6; 11 positions agree with TRBD1. The CDR3 has 19 residues. The V gene's germline CDR1 is SGHDN and CDR2 FVKESK. The J segment lost 0 bases and the V segment lost 1 base, leaving 5 bases of the junction unmatched. The CDR3 DNA reads TGTGCCAGCAGCCAAGTTGGACAGGGGGCGAGCTCCTATAATTCACCCCTCCACTTT. Translation: CASSQVGQGASSYNSPLHF.

The rearrangement uses TRBV4-2 and TRBJ2-1; 8 bases are shared with TRBD2. This CDR3 has 16 amino acids. CDR1 and CDR2 from the germline V gene are LGHNA and YNFKEQ. With V trimmed by 0 bases and J by 6 bases, 7 bases remained unmatched. The CDR3 loop reads CASSQDSSGGCNEQFF. The CDR3 DNA is TGTGCCAGCAGCCAAGATTCGAGCGGGGGATGCAATGAGCAGTTCTTC.

The rearrangement links TRBV5-5 to TRBJ2-2, with no clear D. This CDR3 has 14 residues. Per the germline V gene, CDR1 is SGHKS and CDR2 is YYEKEE (reference sequence). V lost 0 bases and J lost 5, with 8 bases in between. The DNA for the CDR3 is TGTGCCAGCAGCTTGGACCTACGGACCGGGGAGCTGTTTTTT. It translates to CASSLDLRTGELFF.

This chain joins TRBV27 and TRBJ2-3; no clear D gene. Germline CDR1 and CDR2: MNHEY and SMNVEV (reference sequence). Between the trimmed V and J ends, which lost 7 bases and 13 bases, there was a span of 15 bases. The CDR3 length is 11 residues. The DNA of the CDR3 is TGTGCCAGCACTGACTTCGGTGGCGAGTATTTT. Translating it yields CASTDFGGEYF.

The chain combines TRBV5-1 with TRBJ1-2, with D tentatively TRBD1 (5 bases). Germline values: CDR1 SGHRS, CDR2 YFSETQ. The length of the CDR3 is 13 residues. Deletions cut 0 bases from V and 8 bases from J, with 11 bases between. CDR3 amino acids: CASSLGPQGGYTF. As DNA, the CDR3 is TGCGCCAGCAGCTTGGGCCCTCAGGGAGGCTACACCTTC.

This rearrangement joins TRBV25-1 to TRBJ1-4; perhaps TRBD1 as D (5 bases). The CDR3 has 15 residues. Germline-derived CDR1 and CDR2 are MGHDK and SYGVNS. The V end was cut by 5 bases, the J end by 8 bases, with 18 bases between. This chain's CDR3 is CASSPVPPGDEKLFF. In DNA form, the CDR3 reads TGTGCCAGCAGTCCAGTTCCCCCGGGGGACGAAAAACTGTTTTTT.

V is TRBV4-1 and J is TRBJ2-7, with 10 bases lining up with TRBD2. CDR3 length: 18 residues. CDR1 is MGHRA, CDR2 YSYEKL, per germline. The V and J ends lost 0 bases and 0 bases, in that order; junction bases with no gene match: 8. Here the CDR3 DNA reads TGCGCCAGCAGCCAAGATCCGCCACTAGCGGGGAGCTCCTACGAGCAGTACTTC. Translation: CASSQDPPLAGSSYEQYF.